The clone carrying this T cell receptor (beta chain) came up many times. This record belongs to a study of T cells in Graves' hyperthyroidism and ophthalmopathy. Amplified regions were TCR beta CDR3 sequences from RNA transcripts. When the TCR CDR3 underwent first-round RT-PCR, the HTBI primer set was used. TCRdb recomputed calls from the multiplex PCR reads with MiXCR, one row per CDR3 protein. The data show about 380,000 distinct CDR3 sequences, 15% to 20% seen once. This receptor was obtained from a man aged 18 to 35 with Graves' ophthalmopathy. The sequencing sample was made of blood.

The CDR3 region has the DNA TGTGCCAGCAAGGAGGGGGCCGTGAATGAGCAGTTCTTC. Translated, it gives CASKEGAVNEQFF. The chain is built from TRBV2 and TRBJ2-1; the D gene is possibly TRBD1 (7 bases). The germline gives CDR1 SNHLY, CDR2 FYNNEI. The CDR3 is 13 amino acids. The V gene lost 7 bases and the J gene lost 7 bases, with 14 bases spanning the gap.